Below are 15 T cell receptor beta chains sequenced from a single sample in a study of spatial heterogeneity in lung cancer. Time point in this sample: sample taken at primary tumor resection. One entry per CDR3 protein results from TCRdb running MiXCR on the 5' RACE reads. The sample consists of 1,500 to 2,000 distinct CDR3 sequences, more than 15% of them appearing once. The specimen was normal lung tissue next to the tumor, collected at surgery. These receptors were taken from a male donor with early-stage non-small cell lung cancer.

Within the sample, this clonotype is medium-sized. V gene TRBV3-1 combines with J gene TRBJ2-3; D remains unclear. The CDR3 spans 13 residues. The V and J ends lost 0 bases and 11 bases respectively, with 12 bases between them. Germline loops: CDR1 LGHDT, CDR2 YNNKEL (reference sequence). CDR3 amino acids: CASSQDGLFRQYF. The CDR3 DNA is TGTGCCAGCAGCCAAGATGGGCTATTCAGGCAGTATTTT.

This clonotype is medium-sized (0.01 to 0.1%). The V call is TRBV28, the J call TRBJ2-5, with 8 positions matching TRBD2. The CDR3 sequence is 17 residues long. Per germline, CDR1 MDHEN and CDR2 SYDVKM. Trimming at V came to 0 bases and at J to 2 bases, leaving 8 bases not matched to a gene. In DNA, the CDR3 is TGTGCCAGCAGTTTATGGACAGCGGGAGAAACTCAAGAGACCCAGTACTTC. This gives the protein CASSLWTAGETQETQYF.

By sample fraction, this clonotype is medium-sized. The V and J genes are TRBV6-6 and TRBJ1-3; 10 positions match TRBD1. CDR1 and CDR2 (germline): MNHNY, SVGAGI (reference sequence). CDR3 length: 14 amino acids. The V gene end was trimmed by 6 bases and the J gene end by 2 bases; junction bases not matched to a gene: 1. CDR3 amino acids: CASRGTGAGNTIYF. CDR3 DNA sequence: TGTGCCAGCAGGGGGACAGGGGCTGGAAACACCATATATTTT.

By its share, this clonotype is medium-sized (0.01 to 0.1%). The chain recombines TRBV20-1 with TRBJ2-1, with 14 bases identical to TRBD2. This CDR3 contains 15 residues. CDR1 and CDR2 (germline): DFQATT, SNEGSKA (reference sequence). J lost 9 bases, V lost 6 bases, and 10 bases had no gene match. In nucleotides, the CDR3 is TGCAGTGCATCCGGGACTAGCGGGAGAAGTTTTGAGCAGTTCTTC. Translation: CSASGTSGRSFEQFF.

Notes on this clonotype: One base away lies a much larger clone, so this may be a sequencing read error. The chain is built from TRBV20-1 and TRBJ2-7; TRBD1 might be the D (7 bases). This CDR3 has 15 amino acids. CDR1 is DFQATT and CDR2 is SNEGSKA in the germline V gene (reference sequence). CDR3 region: CSTRVGRGAIREQYF. In DNA, the CDR3 is TGCAGTACTAGAGTTGGCAGGGGGGCTATACGAGAGCAGTACTTC.

In nucleotides, the CDR3 is TGTGCCAGCACCTCGGACAGGGGGACGTCCTACGAGCAGTACTTC. Translation: CASTSDRGTSYEQYF. The rearrangement joins TRBV5-8 to TRBJ2-7; TRBD1 aligns across 10 bases. The CDR3 is 15 amino acids. Germline V gene lookup returns CDR1 SGHTS and CDR2 YDEGEE. J lost 1 base, V lost 6 bases, and 7 bases had no gene match.

There are a few counts of this clonotype. The rearrangement joins TRBV28 to TRBJ2-1; 8 bases are a match to TRBD2. The CDR3 spans 17 residues. Trimming at V came to 4 bases and at J to 8 bases, leaving 16 bases not matched to a gene. Looked up from germline, CDR1 is MDHEN and CDR2 is SYDVKM. For the CDR3, the DNA is TGTGCCAGCAGTTCACCCTTTCCCCAGCGGGAGTTCGATGAGCAGTTCTTC. This gives the protein CASSSPFPQREFDEQFF.

With respect to this clonotype: A much larger clone lies a single base off, so this may be a read error. The genes are TRBV27 and TRBJ2-5, with D possibly TRBD1 on 6 matching bases. Germline V CDR1 and CDR2: MNHEY, SMNVEV (reference sequence). This CDR3 comprises 14 residues. Trimming left V 6 bases short and J 7 bases short, with 18 bases between. DNA for the CDR3: TGTGCCAGCAGACAGGGACGGCTGGTGGCGACCCAGTACTTC. Its protein product is CASRQGRLVATQYF.

In its sample, this clonotype ranks as medium-sized. The chain is built from TRBV27 and TRBJ2-7; D might be TRBD1 (6 bases). Deletions cut 6 bases from V and 3 bases from J, with 18 bases between. Looked up from germline, CDR1 is MNHEY and CDR2 is SMNVEV (reference sequence). The CDR3 extends over 15 amino acids. The CDR3 is CASRPWTASFYEQYF. The CDR3 DNA reads as TGTGCCAGCAGGCCTTGGACAGCTTCCTTCTACGAGCAGTACTTC.

This clonotype has at least ten counts. The V and J genes are TRBV9 and TRBJ2-3; D perhaps matches TRBD2 (6 bases). The CDR3 extends over 16 amino acids. Trimming left V 1 base short and J 6 bases short, with 18 bases between. In germline, CDR1 is SGDLS, CDR2 YYNGEE. The CDR3 DNA is TGTGCCAGCAGCGTAAGATGGCGGGATCCCCTCGATACGCAGTATTTT. This codes for CASSVRWRDPLDTQYF.

This clonotype is judged hyperexpanded. The chain employs TRBV19 and TRBJ1-5; TRBD1 agrees at 7 bases. V was clipped by 6 bases and J by 6 bases; unmatched bases: 5. Germline V gene data show CDR1 as LNHDA and CDR2 as SQIVND (reference sequence). This CDR3 is 13 amino acids long. For the CDR3, the DNA is TGTGCCAGTAGGTCGACAGGGATTCAGCCCCAGCATTTT. This codes for CASRSTGIQPQHF.

The chain carries TRBV10-2 and TRBJ1-1; TRBD1 agrees at 7 bases. V gave up 6 bases and J gave up 5 bases; unmatched junction bases: 3. This CDR3 spans 12 amino acids. Germline V gene data show CDR1 as WSHSY and CDR2 as SAAADI. The CDR3 DNA reads as TGCGCCAGCAGACCAGGGGGGACTGAAGCTTTCTTT. The encoded protein is CASRPGGTEAFF.

Only one count was recorded for this clonotype. This chain joins TRBV20-1 and TRBJ2-1; 10 positions match TRBD1. Looked up from germline, CDR1 is DFQATT and CDR2 is SNEGSKA (reference sequence). Unmatched junction bases numbered 12, after V lost 6 bases and J lost 10 bases. This CDR3 contains 14 residues. The CDR3 bases are TGCAGTGCCGCTGGGACAGGGGATAGCCTAGAGCAGTTCTTC. Translating it yields CSAAGTGDSLEQFF.

On this clonotype: One end of the junction fails to match germline, which may point to a read error. This chain joins TRBV5-1 and TRBJ2-1, with D perhaps TRBD2 (6 bases). Germline V gene data show CDR1 as SGHRS and CDR2 as YFSETQ. The CDR3 is 14 residues long. DNA of the CDR3: TGCGCCAGCAGCTCATTGGAGGGTGACAACGAGCAGTTCTTC. Its protein is CASSSLEGDNEQFF.

This clonotype is judged medium-sized. This chain links TRBV11-3 with TRBJ2-2, with 7 bases aligning to TRBD2. The germline gives CDR1 SGHNT, CDR2 YENEEA. CDR3 length: 15 amino acids. The V segment lost 5 bases and the J segment 4 bases; nucleotides outside the gene matches: 7. The CDR3 region has the DNA TGTGCCAGCAGCCCGAAGGGAGGGCTCACCGGGGAGCTGTTTTTT. Residues: CASSPKGGLTGELFF.